These 2 T cell receptor beta chains came from one sample sequenced in a study of OX40 agonist ivuxolimab in advanced cancers. TCRdb's copy holds only in-frame clones and misses some; the assay was immunoSEQ multiplex PCR. The data contain 8,500 to 13,000 clones, about 85% of them seen just once; the ten biggest clones take up approximately 15%. The sample here was CD4+ or CD8+ T cells sorted from blood, taken in a trial of the OX40 agonist ivuxolimab. All receptors come from an adult with an advanced solid tumor such as melanoma, head and neck, liver or kidney cancer.

The chain employs TRBV1 and TRBJ2-5; the table names TRBD2, a call not compared with the DNA. TRBV1 is given as a pseudogene. The length of the CDR3 is 16 residues. The CDR3 coding sequence is TGCACCAGCAGCCAAGATGTAGGGACTAGCCTGTGCTACCAGTACTTC. This encodes CTSSQDVGTSLCYQYF.

V gene TRBV7-9 combines with J gene TRBJ2-7, with D perhaps TRBD1 (6 bases). Trimming pared 1 base from V and 4 bases from J, leaving 8 bases between. The CDR3 length is 13 residues. Germline lookup yields CDR1 SEHNR and CDR2 FQNEAQ (reference sequence). This CDR3 is CASSLGRGYEQYF. The DNA of the CDR3 is TGTGCCAGCAGCTTAGGCAGGGGATACGAGCAGTACTTC.